These 32 T cell receptor beta chains came from one sample sequenced in a study of cytomegalovirus exposure and HLA in healthy donors. PCR primers comprised 60 Vbeta and 13 Jbeta primers. The repertoire was sequenced with immunoSEQ multiplex PCR; TCRdb's copy has only in-frame clones and lacks some. The sample comprises 150,000 to 200,000 clones, around 83% of which are singletons, and approximately 4% rests with the top ten. Sequenced sample: PBMCs. These receptors were obtained from a man over 45 in good health and CMV-seropositive.

The CDR3 spells CASSPAGGVDTQYF. The CDR3 DNA sequence: TGTGCCAGCAGTCCAGCGGGGGGAGTCGATACGCAGTATTTT. The genes are TRBV28 and TRBJ2-3; 9 positions agree with TRBD2. This CDR3 is 14 amino acids long. Germline values: CDR1 MDHEN, CDR2 SYDVKM. Trimming at V came to 5 bases and at J to 6 bases, leaving 6 bases not matched to a gene.

J is TRBJ2-1 and V is TRBV7-9, with a weak D call TRBD2 (6 bases). V lost 5 bases and J lost 7, with 12 bases in between. CDR1 is SEHNR and CDR2 is FQNEAQ in the germline V gene (reference sequence). The CDR3 runs 13 residues. The CDR3 loop reads CASSPPLANEQFF. The CDR3 coding sequence is TGTGCCAGCAGCCCCCCACTAGCAAATGAGCAGTTCTTC.

The chain is built from TRBV10-3 and TRBJ2-5; TRBD2 is a possible D gene (5 bases). This CDR3 region has 16 residues. Germline V lookup: CDR1 ENHRY, CDR2 SYGVKD. V lost 2 bases to trimming and J lost 7 bases, with 20 bases between them. CDR3 DNA sequence: TGTGCCATCAGTGAGATTGGGCCCCTGAGCGGTGGGACCCAGTACTTC. Residues: CAISEIGPLSGGTQYF.

This sequence joins TRBV10-3 and TRBJ2-5; 9 bases are shared with TRBD1. V shed 9 bases and J 5 bases; nucleotides not matched to a gene: 4. The length of the CDR3 is 12 residues. Germline CDR1 is ENHRY and CDR2 is SYGVKD. The CDR3 nucleotides are TGTGCCATAGGACAGGGGAGGGAGACCCAGTACTTC. It translates to CAIGQGRETQYF.

The chain links TRBV6-5 to TRBJ2-7; the D gene is possibly TRBD2 (7 bases). Germline CDR1 and CDR2: MNHEY and SVGAGI. The V end lost 7 bases, the J end lost 7 bases, and 20 bases lay between the germline ends. The length of the CDR3 is 14 residues. In nucleotides, the CDR3 is TGTGCCAGCACAAAAGGGGGAGGGCCGAGGGAGCAGTACTTC. This codes for CASTKGGGPREQYF.

This clone was seen once. This rearrangement joins TRBV29-1 to TRBJ1-1; 8 nucleotides agree with TRBD1. The CDR3 sequence is 13 residues long. V lost 5 bases and J lost 5; bases outside the gene matches: 7. The germline V gene has CDR1 SQVTM and CDR2 ANQGSEA. The CDR3: CSVQTGVGTEAFF. The CDR3, as DNA: TGCAGCGTTCAGACAGGGGTTGGGACTGAAGCTTTCTTT.

This clone was seen only once. The V and J genes are TRBV4-2 and TRBJ2-3; D might be TRBD1 (5 bases). The CDR3 covers 16 residues. Germline-derived CDR1 and CDR2 are LGHNA and YNFKEQ. Trimming took off 0 bases at V and 1 base at J, with 11 bases between the two ends. Here the CDR3 reads CASSQESQGRTDTQYF. CDR3 DNA: TGTGCCAGCAGCCAAGAAAGCCAGGGTCGCACAGATACGCAGTATTTT.

The chain recombines TRBV7-9 with TRBJ1-4; D gene uncertain. The germline V and J ends were trimmed by 5 bases and 7 bases, with 14 bases remaining between them. This CDR3 is built from 14 residues. Looked up from germline, CDR1 is SEHNR and CDR2 is FQNEAQ (reference sequence). The CDR3 region has the DNA TGTGCCAGCAGCCCCCCGGGGTGGGGTGAAAAACTGTTTTTT. Translation: CASSPPGWGEKLFF.

The V gene is TRBV27, the J gene TRBJ2-5, with 10 bases lining up with TRBD2. V lost 3 bases and J lost 4; bases outside the gene matches: 14. The germline gives CDR1 MNHEY, CDR2 SMNVEV (reference sequence). This CDR3 has 18 residues. DNA of the CDR3: TGTGCCAGCAGTTTCCTTGCCACCAGCGGGGGGGCCGGAGAGACCCAGTACTTC. This gives the protein CASSFLATSGGAGETQYF.

This sequence joins TRBV10-2 and TRBJ2-7, with 11 bases that match TRBD2. Germline assignment: CDR1 WSHSY and CDR2 SAAADI. V lost 6 bases, J lost 4 bases, and 8 bases stayed unmatched. The CDR3 length is 15 residues. The CDR3 loop reads CASRRVSGRGYEQYF. For the CDR3, the DNA is TGCGCCAGCAGGAGAGTTAGCGGGAGGGGTTACGAGCAGTACTTC.

The chain is built from TRBV5-1 and TRBJ2-5; D not resolved. Germline CDR1 SGHRS, CDR2 YFSETQ. This CDR3 is 11 amino acids long. V lost 5 bases and J 4 bases, leaving 6 bases between the germline ends. The CDR3 DNA follows: TGCGCCAGCAGTGTCGGAGAGACCCAGTACTTC. This sequence encodes CASSVGETQYF.

The J gene is TRBJ2-2, the V gene TRBV2; 7 bases agree with TRBD2. Trimming took 3 bases from V and 7 from J; bases not matched to a gene: 8. This CDR3 has 15 amino acids. Germline CDR1 is SNHLY and CDR2 is FYNNEI. CDR3 sequence reads: CASSDDPGGGGELFF. Written as DNA, the CDR3 is TGTGCCAGCAGTGACGACCCGGGGGGAGGCGGGGAGCTGTTTTTT.

The J gene is TRBJ1-4, the V gene TRBV28; TRBD1 matches at 7 bases. Germline CDR1 reads MDHEN; CDR2 reads SYDVKM. This CDR3 is built from 16 residues. J lost 2 bases, V lost 2 bases, and 5 bases had no gene match. CDR3 region: CASSLRQGFTNEKLFF. CDR3 bases: TGTGCCAGCAGTTTAAGACAGGGATTTACTAATGAAAAACTGTTTTTT.

The chain employs TRBV6-5 and TRBJ2-3; no reliable D call. V gave up 2 bases and J gave up 2 bases, with 5 bases separating them. The CDR3 loop spans 13 amino acids. Germline V gene data show CDR1 as MNHEY and CDR2 as SVGAGI. CDR3 bases: TGTGCCAGCAGTTACGCGGTCACAGATACGCAGTATTTT. Translating it yields CASSYAVTDTQYF.

The chain recombines TRBV6-1 with TRBJ2-7; 7 nucleotides match TRBD2. CDR3 length equals 13 residues. CDR1 MNHNS and CDR2 SASEGT come from the germline V gene. V lost 7 bases, J lost 2 bases, and 5 bases stayed unmatched. The CDR3 reads CASNPREAYEQYF. CDR3 nucleotide sequence: TGTGCCAGCAATCCCCGGGAGGCCTACGAGCAGTACTTC.

The chain links TRBV28 to TRBJ1-3; tentatively, D is TRBD1 (6 bases). This CDR3 region has 17 residues. The germline V gene has CDR1 MDHEN and CDR2 SYDVKM. Trimming took off 4 bases at V and 1 base at J, with 17 bases between the two ends. The CDR3 region is CASSSNRVLLSGNTIYF. DNA of the CDR3: TGTGCCAGCAGTTCCAACAGGGTACTATTATCTGGAAACACCATATATTTT.

The chain uses TRBV4-2 and TRBJ1-4, with TRBD1 matching 12 bases. In germline, CDR1 is LGHNA, CDR2 YNFKEQ. The CDR3 is 18 amino acids. J lost 0 bases, V lost 3 bases, and 5 bases had no gene match. Here the CDR3 reads CASSQLGTGGSTNEKLFF. The CDR3 nucleotides read TGTGCCAGCAGCCAGCTCGGGACAGGGGGCTCAACTAATGAAAAACTGTTTTTT.

This clone was seen only a few times. V and J are TRBV14 and TRBJ2-7; D call uncertain. Germline-derived CDR1 and CDR2 are SGHDN and FVKESK. V lost 2 bases, J lost 5 bases, and 7 bases lay in between. The CDR3 has 12 amino acids. CDR3: CASSQYFNEQYF. The CDR3 bases are TGTGCCAGCAGCCAATATTTTAACGAGCAGTACTTC.

V usage is TRBV19 and J usage is TRBJ1-5; D gene unclear. Trimming shortened V by 1 base and J by 0 bases, and 10 bases separated the two germline ends. The CDR3 is 16 residues long. Germline loops: CDR1 LNHDA, CDR2 SQIVND (reference sequence). CDR3: CASSIVGGVSNQPQHF. CDR3 coding DNA: TGTGCCAGTAGTATAGTAGGTGGAGTTAGCAATCAGCCCCAGCATTTT.

This sequence joins TRBV4-2 and TRBJ2-5; TRBD2 matches at 7 bases. The end of the DNA fits TRBJ2-7 better, so the J call may be wrong. Germline loops: CDR1 LGHNA, CDR2 YNFKEQ. This CDR3 region has 16 residues. CDR3 coding DNA: TGTGCCAGCAGCCAAGATAAGGTCGAGCGGGGCTACGAGCAGTACTTC. This gives the protein CASSQDKVERGYEQYF.

This chain uses TRBV29-1 with TRBJ2-5; 10 nucleotides line up with TRBD1. The J call may not be correct, given that the DNA end is closer to TRBJ2-7. The germline V gene encodes CDR1 SQVTM and CDR2 ANQGSEA. The CDR3 consists of 13 residues. CDR3 sequence reads: CSVVDRGMYEQYF. DNA for the CDR3: TGCAGCGTTGTGGACAGGGGGATGTACGAGCAGTACTTC.

The chain is built from TRBV4-3 and TRBJ1-1; D gene ambiguous. Germline V gives CDR1 LGHNA, CDR2 YSLEER. The CDR3 has 16 residues. The V and J ends lost 0 bases and 0 bases respectively, with 11 bases between them. CDR3 region: CASSQDVGEMNTEAFF. The CDR3 DNA is TGCGCCAGCAGCCAAGATGTTGGGGAGATGAACACTGAAGCTTTCTTT.

The rearrangement links TRBV7-9 to TRBJ2-7, with D possibly TRBD2 on 5 matching bases. Trimming pared 1 base from V and 2 bases from J, leaving 9 bases between. The CDR3 runs to 14 residues. Looked up from germline, CDR1 is SEHNR and CDR2 is FQNEAQ (reference sequence). The CDR3 DNA reads TGTGCCAGCAGCTTAGTGGACTCCACCTACGAGCAGTACTTC. Its protein product is CASSLVDSTYEQYF.

This clone was found once. The rearrangement uses TRBV6-1 and TRBJ1-5; 7 bases match TRBD1. Per germline, CDR1 MNHNS and CDR2 SASEGT. This CDR3 comprises 15 residues. J was trimmed by 3 bases and V by 2 bases; bases with no gene match: 4. CDR3 DNA: TGTGCCAGCAGTGAACCGGGACAGTTCAATCAGCCCCAGCATTTT. Amino acid sequence: CASSEPGQFNQPQHF.

This clone was observed a handful of times. Other DNA sequences of this sample code for an identical CDR3. The chain links TRBV19 to TRBJ1-5; D gene uncertain. There are 14 residues in the CDR3. Trimming shortened V by 3 bases and J by 0 bases, and 6 bases separated the two germline ends. Germline-derived CDR1 and CDR2 are LNHDA and SQIVND (reference sequence). The CDR3 spells CASSIRDSNQPQHF. DNA of the CDR3: TGTGCCAGTAGTATTCGGGATAGCAATCAGCCCCAGCATTTT.

The V call is TRBV5-6, the J call TRBJ2-5, with 10 bases aligning to TRBD2. The CDR3 consists of 15 residues. Trimming at V came to 0 bases and at J to 4 bases, leaving 3 bases not matched to a gene. The germline gives CDR1 SGHDT, CDR2 YYEEEE. The chain's CDR3 is CASSLALAGAETQYF. The CDR3 DNA sequence: TGTGCCAGCAGCTTGGCCCTAGCGGGAGCAGAGACCCAGTACTTC.

This clone was counted only a few times. This sequence joins TRBV28 and TRBJ2-7; 7 positions agree with TRBD1. This CDR3 is 13 amino acids long. Germline V lookup: CDR1 MDHEN, CDR2 SYDVKM. The trim removed 5 bases at V and 7 bases at J, leaving 8 bases unmatched. Written as DNA, the CDR3 is TGTGCCAGCAGTACGGACAGGACGGGTGAGCAGTACTTC. Protein product: CASSTDRTGEQYF.

Only one count was recorded for this clone. This chain links TRBV4-3 with TRBJ2-1; 7 bases fit TRBD1. V was pared by 3 bases and J by 4 bases, with 9 bases of the junction left unmatched. Germline lookup yields CDR1 LGHNA and CDR2 YSLEER. The CDR3 has 16 amino acids. CDR3 loop: CASSQRGQGRYNEQFF. DNA of the CDR3: TGCGCCAGCAGCCAGAGGGGGCAGGGGCGTTACAATGAGCAGTTCTTC.

The chain carries TRBV5-6 and TRBJ2-7, with 7 positions matching TRBD2. With 4 bases clipped from V and 7 bases from J, the junction kept 5 bases outside the gene matches. CDR3 length: 12 residues. Germline values: CDR1 SGHDT, CDR2 YYEEEE. The CDR3 DNA follows: TGTGCCAGCAGCCCCGGGACTATAGAGCAGTACTTC. It specifies CASSPGTIEQYF.

On this clone itself: At one boundary the junction diverges from the germline segment, which might be a read error. V usage is TRBV7-9 and J usage is TRBJ2-3, with D unclear. The germline V gene encodes CDR1 SEHNR and CDR2 FQNEAQ (reference sequence). This CDR3 is built from 16 residues. CDR3 region: CSSSFRVSENTDTQYF. CDR3 coding DNA: TGTTCCAGCAGCTTCCGGGTCAGCGAGAACACAGATACGCAGTATTTT.

The chain couples TRBV10-3 to TRBJ2-5; 8 nucleotides match TRBD2. This CDR3 is 14 amino acids long. V dropped 3 bases and J dropped 5; count of bases not matched to a gene: 5. The germline gives CDR1 ENHRY, CDR2 SYGVKD. The chain's CDR3 is CAISERGGLETQYF. The DNA of the CDR3 is TGTGCCATCAGTGAACGGGGGGGCCTCGAGACCCAGTACTTC.

The V and J genes are TRBV28 and TRBJ2-5; 9 nucleotides align to TRBD1. The CDR3 is made up of 12 amino acids. The trim removed 10 bases at V and 4 bases at J, leaving 4 bases unmatched. The germline gives CDR1 MDHEN, CDR2 SYDVKM. The CDR3 spells CAIQGAGETQYF. The CDR3 DNA reads TGTGCCATACAGGGGGCTGGAGAGACCCAGTACTTC.